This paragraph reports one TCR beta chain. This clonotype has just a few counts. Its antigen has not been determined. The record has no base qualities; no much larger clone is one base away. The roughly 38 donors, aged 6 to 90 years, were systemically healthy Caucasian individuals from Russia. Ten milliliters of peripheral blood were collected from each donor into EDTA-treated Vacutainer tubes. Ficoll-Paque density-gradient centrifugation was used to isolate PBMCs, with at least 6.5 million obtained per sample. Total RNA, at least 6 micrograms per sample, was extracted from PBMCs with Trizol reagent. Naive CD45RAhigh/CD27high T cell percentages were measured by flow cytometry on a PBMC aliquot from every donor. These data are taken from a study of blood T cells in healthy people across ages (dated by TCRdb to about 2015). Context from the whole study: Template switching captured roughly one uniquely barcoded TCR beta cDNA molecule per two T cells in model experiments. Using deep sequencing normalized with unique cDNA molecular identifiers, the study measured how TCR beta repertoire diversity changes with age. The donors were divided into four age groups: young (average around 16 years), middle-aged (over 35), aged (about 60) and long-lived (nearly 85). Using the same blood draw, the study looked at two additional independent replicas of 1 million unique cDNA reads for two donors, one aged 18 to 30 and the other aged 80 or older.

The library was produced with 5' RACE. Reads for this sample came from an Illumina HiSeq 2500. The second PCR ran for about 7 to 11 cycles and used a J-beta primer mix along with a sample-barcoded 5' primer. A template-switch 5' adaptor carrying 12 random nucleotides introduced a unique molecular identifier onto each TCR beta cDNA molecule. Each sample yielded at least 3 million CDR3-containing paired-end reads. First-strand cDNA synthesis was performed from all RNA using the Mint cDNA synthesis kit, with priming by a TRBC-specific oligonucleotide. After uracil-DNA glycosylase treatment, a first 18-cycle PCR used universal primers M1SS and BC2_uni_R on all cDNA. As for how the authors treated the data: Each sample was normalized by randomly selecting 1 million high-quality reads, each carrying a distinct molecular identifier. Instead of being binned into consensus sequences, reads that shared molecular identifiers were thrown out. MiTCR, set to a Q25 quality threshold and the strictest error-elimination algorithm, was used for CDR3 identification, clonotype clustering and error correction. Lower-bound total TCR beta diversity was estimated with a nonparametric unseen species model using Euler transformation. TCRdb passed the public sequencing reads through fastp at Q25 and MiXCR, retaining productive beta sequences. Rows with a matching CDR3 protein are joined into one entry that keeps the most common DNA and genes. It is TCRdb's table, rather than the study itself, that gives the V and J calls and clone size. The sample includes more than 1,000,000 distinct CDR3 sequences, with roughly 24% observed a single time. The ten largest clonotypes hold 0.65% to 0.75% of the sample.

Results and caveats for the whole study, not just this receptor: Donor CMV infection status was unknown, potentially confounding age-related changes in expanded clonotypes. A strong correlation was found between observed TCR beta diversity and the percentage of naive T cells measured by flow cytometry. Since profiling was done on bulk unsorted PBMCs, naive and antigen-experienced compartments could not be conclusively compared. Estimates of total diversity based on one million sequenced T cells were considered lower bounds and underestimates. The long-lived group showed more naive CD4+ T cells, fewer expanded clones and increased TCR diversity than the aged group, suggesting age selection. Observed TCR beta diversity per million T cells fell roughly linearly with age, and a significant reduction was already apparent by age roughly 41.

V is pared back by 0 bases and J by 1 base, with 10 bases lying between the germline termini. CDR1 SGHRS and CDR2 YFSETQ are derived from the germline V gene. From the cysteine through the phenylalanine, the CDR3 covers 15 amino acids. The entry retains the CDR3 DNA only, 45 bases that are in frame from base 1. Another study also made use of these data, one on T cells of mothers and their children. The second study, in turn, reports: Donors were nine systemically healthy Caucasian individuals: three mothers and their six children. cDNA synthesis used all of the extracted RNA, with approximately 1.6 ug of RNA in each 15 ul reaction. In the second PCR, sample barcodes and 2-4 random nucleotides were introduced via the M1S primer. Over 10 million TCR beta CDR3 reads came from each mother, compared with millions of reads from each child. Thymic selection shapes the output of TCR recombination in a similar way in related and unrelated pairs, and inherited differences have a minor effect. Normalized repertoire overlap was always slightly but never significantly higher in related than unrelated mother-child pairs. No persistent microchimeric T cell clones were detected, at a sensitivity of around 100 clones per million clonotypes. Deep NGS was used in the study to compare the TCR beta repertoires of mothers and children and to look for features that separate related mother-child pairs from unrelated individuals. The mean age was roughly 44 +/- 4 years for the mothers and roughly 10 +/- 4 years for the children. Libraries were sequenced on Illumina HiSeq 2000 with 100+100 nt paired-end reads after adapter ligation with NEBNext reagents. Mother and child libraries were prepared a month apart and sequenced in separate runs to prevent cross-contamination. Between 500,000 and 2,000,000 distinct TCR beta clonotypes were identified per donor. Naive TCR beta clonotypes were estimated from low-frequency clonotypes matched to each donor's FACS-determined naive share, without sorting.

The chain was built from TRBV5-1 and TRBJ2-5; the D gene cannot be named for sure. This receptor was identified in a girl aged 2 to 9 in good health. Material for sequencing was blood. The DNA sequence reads TGCGCCAGCAGCTTGGCCCCCCCTGGCCAAGAGACCCAGTACTTC. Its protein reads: CASSLAPPGQETQYF.